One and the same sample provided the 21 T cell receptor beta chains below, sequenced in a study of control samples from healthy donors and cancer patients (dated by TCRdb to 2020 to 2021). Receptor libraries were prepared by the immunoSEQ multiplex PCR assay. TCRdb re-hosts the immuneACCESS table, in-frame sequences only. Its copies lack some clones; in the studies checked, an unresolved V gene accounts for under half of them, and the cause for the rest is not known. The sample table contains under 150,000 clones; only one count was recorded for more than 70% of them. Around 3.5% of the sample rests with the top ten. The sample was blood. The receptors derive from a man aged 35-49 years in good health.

CDR3 sequence (DNA): TGTGCCACCAGTGATACCCCGGGACAGGGACCCTACGAGCAGTACTTC. Encoded protein: CATSDTPGQGPYEQYF. This chain uses TRBV24-1 with TRBJ2-7; 9 nucleotides line up with TRBD1. J gave up 2 bases and V 3 bases, and 7 bases lay outside the gene matches. The CDR3 length is 16 residues. CDR1 KGHDR and CDR2 SFDVKD come from the germline V gene.

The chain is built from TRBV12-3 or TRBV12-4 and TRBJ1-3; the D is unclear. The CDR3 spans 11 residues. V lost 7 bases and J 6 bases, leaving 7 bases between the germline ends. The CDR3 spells CASTLLNTIYF. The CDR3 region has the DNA TGTGCCAGCACCCTCTTAAACACCATATATTTT.

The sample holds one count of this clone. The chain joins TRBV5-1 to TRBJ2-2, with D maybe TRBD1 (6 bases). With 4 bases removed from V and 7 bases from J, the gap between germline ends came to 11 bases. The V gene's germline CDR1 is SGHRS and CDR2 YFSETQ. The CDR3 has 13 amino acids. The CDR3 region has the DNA TGCGCCAGCAGCGAACAGGGAATCGGGGAGCTGTTTTTT. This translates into CASSEQGIGELFF.

In nucleotides, the CDR3 is TGTGCCAGCAGCCAACGGATACAGAATAGCAATCAGCCCCAGCATTTT. Translating it yields CASSQRIQNSNQPQHF. The chain has TRBV4-2 and TRBJ1-5; D is unresolved. CDR1 LGHNA and CDR2 YNFKEQ come from the germline V gene. The V gene lost 2 bases and the J gene lost 0 bases, with 11 bases spanning the gap. The CDR3 consists of 16 residues.

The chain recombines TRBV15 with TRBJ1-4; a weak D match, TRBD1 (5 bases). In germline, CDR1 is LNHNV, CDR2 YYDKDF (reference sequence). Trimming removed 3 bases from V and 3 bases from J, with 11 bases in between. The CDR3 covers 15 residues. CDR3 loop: CATSRGTEPNEKLFF. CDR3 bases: TGTGCCACCAGCAGGGGGACGGAACCTAATGAAAAACTGTTTTTT.

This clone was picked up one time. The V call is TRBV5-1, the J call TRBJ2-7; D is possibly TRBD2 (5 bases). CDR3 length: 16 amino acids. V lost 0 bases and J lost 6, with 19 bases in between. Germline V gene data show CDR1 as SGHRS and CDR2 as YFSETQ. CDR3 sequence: CASSLALVTGSGEQYF. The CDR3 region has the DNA TGCGCCAGCAGCTTGGCCCTGGTGACGGGATCAGGCGAGCAGTACTTC.

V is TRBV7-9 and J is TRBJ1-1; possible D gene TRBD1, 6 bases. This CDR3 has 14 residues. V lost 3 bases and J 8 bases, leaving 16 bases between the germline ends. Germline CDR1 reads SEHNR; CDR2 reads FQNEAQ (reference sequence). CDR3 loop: CASSFSGRGNEAFF. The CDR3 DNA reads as TGTGCCAGCAGCTTCTCGGGCAGGGGAAACGAAGCTTTCTTT.

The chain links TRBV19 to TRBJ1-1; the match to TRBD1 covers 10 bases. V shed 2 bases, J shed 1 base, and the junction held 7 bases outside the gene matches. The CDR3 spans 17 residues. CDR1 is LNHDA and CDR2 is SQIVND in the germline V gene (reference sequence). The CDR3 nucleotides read TGTGCCAGTAGTATAATCCGGACAGGGGGTTCGAACACTGAAGCTTTCTTT. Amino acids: CASSIIRTGGSNTEAFF.

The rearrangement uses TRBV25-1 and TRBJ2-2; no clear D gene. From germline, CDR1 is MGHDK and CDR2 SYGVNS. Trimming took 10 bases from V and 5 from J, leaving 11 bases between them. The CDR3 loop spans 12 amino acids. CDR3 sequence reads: CATFGGTGELFF. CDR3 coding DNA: TGTGCCACCTTCGGTGGGACCGGGGAGCTGTTTTTT.

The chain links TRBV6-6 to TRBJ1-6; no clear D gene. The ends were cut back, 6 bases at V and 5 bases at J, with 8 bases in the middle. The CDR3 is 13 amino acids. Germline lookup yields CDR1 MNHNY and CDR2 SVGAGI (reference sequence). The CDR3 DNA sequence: TGTGCCAGCAGCCTTGGGGATAATTCACCCCTCCACTTT. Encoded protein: CASSLGDNSPLHF.

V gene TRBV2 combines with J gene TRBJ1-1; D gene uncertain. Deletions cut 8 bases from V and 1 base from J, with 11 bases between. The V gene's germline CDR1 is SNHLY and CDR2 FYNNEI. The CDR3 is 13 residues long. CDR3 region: CASLLSRNTEAFF. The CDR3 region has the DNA TGTGCCAGCCTCCTTTCAAGGAACACTGAAGCTTTCTTT.

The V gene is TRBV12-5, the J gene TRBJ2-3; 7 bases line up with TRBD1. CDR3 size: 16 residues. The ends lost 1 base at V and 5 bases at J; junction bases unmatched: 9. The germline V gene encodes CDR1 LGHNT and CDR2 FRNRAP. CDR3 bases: TGTGCTAGTGGTTTGGGGGGACAGCCGAGAGTAGATACGCAGTATTTT. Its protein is CASGLGGQPRVDTQYF.

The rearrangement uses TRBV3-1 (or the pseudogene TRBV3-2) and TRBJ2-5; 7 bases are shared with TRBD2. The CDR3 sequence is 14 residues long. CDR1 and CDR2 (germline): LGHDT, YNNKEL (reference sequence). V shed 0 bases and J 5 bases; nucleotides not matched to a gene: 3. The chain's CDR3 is CASSQDIGGETQYF. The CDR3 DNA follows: TGTGCCAGCAGCCAAGATATCGGGGGGGAGACCCAGTACTTC.

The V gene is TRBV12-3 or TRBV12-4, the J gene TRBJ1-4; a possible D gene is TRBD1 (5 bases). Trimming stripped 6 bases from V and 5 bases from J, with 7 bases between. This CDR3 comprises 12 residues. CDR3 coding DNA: TGTGCCAGCAGGAAGGGGAATGAAAAACTGTTTTTT. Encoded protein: CASRKGNEKLFF.

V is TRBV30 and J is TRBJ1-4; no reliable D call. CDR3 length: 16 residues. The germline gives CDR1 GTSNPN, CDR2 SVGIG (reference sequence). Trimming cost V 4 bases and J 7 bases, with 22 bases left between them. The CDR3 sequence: CAWTRLGNPLGEKLFF. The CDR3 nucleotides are TGTGCCTGGACCCGGTTAGGGAACCCTCTGGGTGAAAAACTGTTTTTT.

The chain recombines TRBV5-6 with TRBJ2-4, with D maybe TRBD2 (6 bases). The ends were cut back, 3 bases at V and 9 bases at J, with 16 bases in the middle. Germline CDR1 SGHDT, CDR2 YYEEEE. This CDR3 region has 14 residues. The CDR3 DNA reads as TGTGCCAGCAGCTCAGAGACTAGTTCAAGCATTCAGTACTTC. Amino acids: CASSSETSSSIQYF.

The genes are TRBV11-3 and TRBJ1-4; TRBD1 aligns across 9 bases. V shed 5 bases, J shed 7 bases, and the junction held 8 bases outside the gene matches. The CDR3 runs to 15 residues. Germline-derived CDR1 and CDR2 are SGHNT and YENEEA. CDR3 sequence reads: CASSLRDREAEKLFF. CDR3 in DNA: TGTGCCAGCAGCCTTCGGGACAGGGAGGCTGAAAAACTGTTTTTT. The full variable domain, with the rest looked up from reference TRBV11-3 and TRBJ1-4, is EAGVVQSPRYKIIEKKQPVAFWCNPISGHNTLYWYLQNLGQGPELLIRYENEEAVDDSQLPKDRFSAERLKGVDSTLKIQPAELGDSAVYLCASSLRDREAEKLFFGSGTQLSVL.

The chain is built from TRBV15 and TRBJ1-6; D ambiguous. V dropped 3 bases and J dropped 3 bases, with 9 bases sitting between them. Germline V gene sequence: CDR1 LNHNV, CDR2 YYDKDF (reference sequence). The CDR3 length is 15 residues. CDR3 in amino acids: CATSSRVSYNSPLHF. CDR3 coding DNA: TGTGCCACCAGCAGTCGAGTCAGCTATAATTCACCCCTCCACTTT.

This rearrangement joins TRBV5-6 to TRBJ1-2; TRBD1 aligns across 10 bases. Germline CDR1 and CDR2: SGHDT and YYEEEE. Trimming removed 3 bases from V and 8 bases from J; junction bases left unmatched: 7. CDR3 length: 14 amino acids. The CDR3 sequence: CASSSLRTGGGYTF. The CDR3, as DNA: TGTGCCAGCAGCTCCCTACGGACAGGGGGAGGCTACACCTTC. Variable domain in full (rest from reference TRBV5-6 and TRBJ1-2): DAGVTQSPTHLIKTRGQQVTLRCSPKSGHDTVSWYQQALGQGPQFIFQYYEEEERQRGNFPDRFSGHQFPNYSSELNVNALLLGDSALYLCASSSLRTGGGYTFGSGTRLTVV.

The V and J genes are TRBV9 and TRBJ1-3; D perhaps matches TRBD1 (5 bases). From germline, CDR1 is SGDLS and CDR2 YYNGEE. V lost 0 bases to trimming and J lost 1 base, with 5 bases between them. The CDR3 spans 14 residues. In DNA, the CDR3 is TGTGCCAGCAGCGTAGCAGGGTCTGGAAACACCATATATTTT. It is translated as CASSVAGSGNTIYF.

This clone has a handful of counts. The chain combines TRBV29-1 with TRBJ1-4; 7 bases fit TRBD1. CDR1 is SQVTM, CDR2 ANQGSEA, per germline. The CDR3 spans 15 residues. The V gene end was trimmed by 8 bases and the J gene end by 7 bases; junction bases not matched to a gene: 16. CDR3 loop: CSSRVGGGGGEKLFF. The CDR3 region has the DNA TGCAGCTCGAGAGTAGGGGGCGGGGGAGGTGAAAAACTGTTTTTT. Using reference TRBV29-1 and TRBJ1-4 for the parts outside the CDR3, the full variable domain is SAVISQKPSRDICQRGTSLTIQCQVDSQVTMMFWYRQQPGQSLTLIATANQGSEATYESGFVIDKFPISRPNLTFSTLTVSNMSPEDSSIYLCSSRVGGGGGEKLFFGSGTQLSVL.